This passage covers 8 T cell receptor beta chains from one sample sequenced in a study of beta chain features in type 1 diabetes. Sequencing targeted expressed TCRB transcripts, as all isolated RNA had been reverse transcribed. Profiling relied on immunoSEQ multiplex PCR, and the TCRdb table lists in-frame clones only, not all of them. Of about 330,000 clones listed, more than 9.5% are singletons. Sequencing input: naive CD4+ T cells from blood. The source of these receptors is a woman younger than 45 in good health.

There are a few counts of this clone. The chain uses TRBV9 and TRBJ2-7, with 15 bases fitting TRBD2. This CDR3 is built from 16 residues. Germline trimming cut 3 bases from V and 3 bases from J; bases unmatched to any gene: 4. Germline values: CDR1 SGDLS, CDR2 YYNGEE. The CDR3 reads CASSAGLAGGGYEQYF. Written as DNA, the CDR3 is TGTGCCAGCAGCGCCGGACTAGCGGGAGGGGGCTACGAGCAGTACTTC.

V usage is TRBV30 and J usage is TRBJ1-1; unclear D gene. The germline V and J ends were trimmed by 3 bases and 2 bases, with 13 bases remaining between them. The CDR3 has 14 residues. Germline lookup yields CDR1 GTSNPN and CDR2 SVGIG (reference sequence). CDR3 residues: CAWSRDTYNTEAFF. Written as DNA, the CDR3 is TGTGCCTGGAGCCGAGACACCTATAACACTGAAGCTTTCTTT.

This clone was observed a handful of times. The identical CDR3 is also encoded by other nucleotide sequences in the sample. This sequence joins TRBV5-1 and TRBJ2-5, with D unclear. The CDR3 has 11 residues. V was shortened by 4 bases and J by 3 bases, with 4 bases between the two germline ends. The germline V gene encodes CDR1 SGHRS and CDR2 YFSETQ. The CDR3 spells CASSLEETQYF. The CDR3 nucleotides are TGCGCCAGCAGCCTTGAAGAGACCCAGTACTTC.

The J gene is TRBJ2-3, the V gene TRBV27; D unresolved. This CDR3 spans 11 amino acids. Per germline, CDR1 MNHEY and CDR2 SMNVEV (reference sequence). V was shortened by 7 bases and J by 4 bases, with 6 bases between the two germline ends. The CDR3 protein is CASTRADTQYF. The CDR3 DNA is TGTGCCAGCACTCGAGCAGATACGCAGTATTTT.

This clone was found a few times. The CDR3 protein is CASSESGSLRVIQYF. The CDR3 DNA is TGTGCCAGCAGTGAAAGCGGGAGTCTACGGGTCATTCAGTACTTC. The chain links TRBV2 to TRBJ2-4; 8 nucleotides line up with TRBD2. CDR3 length equals 15 residues. CDR1 and CDR2 from the germline V gene are SNHLY and FYNNEI. J was trimmed by 9 bases and V by 2 bases; bases with no gene match: 9.

The table lists this clone with a few counts. The rearrangement uses TRBV5-1 and TRBJ2-3, with D perhaps matching TRBD2 (5 bases). This CDR3 has 15 amino acids. The germline V gene has CDR1 SGHRS and CDR2 YFSETQ. Trimming cost V 2 bases and J 0 bases, with 10 bases left between them. CDR3 region: CASSLVASSTDTQYF. The DNA for the CDR3 is TGCGCCAGCAGCTTAGTAGCGTCTAGCACAGATACGCAGTATTTT.

This clone has more than one count but fewer than ten. The V and J genes are TRBV7-2 and TRBJ2-1; D ambiguous. This CDR3 has 14 amino acids. With 1 base removed from V and 4 bases from J, the gap between germline ends came to 8 bases. Germline CDR1 and CDR2: SGHTA and FQGNSA. Here the CDR3 reads CASSLGALYNEQFF. The CDR3 DNA reads TGTGCCAGCAGCTTAGGGGCCCTTTACAATGAGCAGTTCTTC.

This rearrangement joins TRBV18 to TRBJ2-7; maybe TRBD2 (6 bases). Germline V gives CDR1 KGHSH, CDR2 LQKENI. This CDR3 has 14 amino acids. The V end lost 3 bases, the J end lost 1 base, and 10 bases lay between the germline ends. CDR3 nucleotides: TGTGCCAGCTCACCTTGGGACTCGTCCTACGAGCAGTACTTC. Translating it yields CASSPWDSSYEQYF. The full variable domain, with the rest looked up from reference TRBV18 and TRBJ2-7, is NAGVMQNPRHLVRRRGQEARLRCSPMKGHSHVYWYRQLPEEGLKFMVYLQKENIIDESGMPKERFSAEFPKEGPSILRIQQVVRGDSAAYFCASSPWDSSYEQYFGPGTRLTVT.